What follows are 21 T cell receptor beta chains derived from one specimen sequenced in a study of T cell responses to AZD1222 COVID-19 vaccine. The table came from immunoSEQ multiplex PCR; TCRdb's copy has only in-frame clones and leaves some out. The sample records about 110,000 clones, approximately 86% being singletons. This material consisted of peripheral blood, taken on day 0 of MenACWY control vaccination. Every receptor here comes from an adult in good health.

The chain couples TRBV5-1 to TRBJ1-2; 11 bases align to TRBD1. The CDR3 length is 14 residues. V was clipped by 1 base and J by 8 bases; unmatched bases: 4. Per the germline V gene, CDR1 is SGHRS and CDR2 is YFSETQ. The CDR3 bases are TGCGCCAGCAGCTTGTACGGGACAGGGGGAGGCTACACCTTC. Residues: CASSLYGTGGGYTF.

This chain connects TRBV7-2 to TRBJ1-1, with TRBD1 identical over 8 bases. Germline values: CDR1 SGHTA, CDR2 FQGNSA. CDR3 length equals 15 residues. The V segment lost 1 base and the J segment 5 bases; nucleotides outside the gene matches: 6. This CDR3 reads CASSLDDRGWTEAFF. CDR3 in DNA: TGTGCCAGCAGCTTAGATGACAGGGGATGGACTGAAGCTTTCTTT.

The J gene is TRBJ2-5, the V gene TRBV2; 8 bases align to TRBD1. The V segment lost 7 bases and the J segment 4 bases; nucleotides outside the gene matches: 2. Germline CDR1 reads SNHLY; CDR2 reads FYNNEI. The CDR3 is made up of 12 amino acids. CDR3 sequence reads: CASIGQGETQYF. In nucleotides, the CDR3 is TGTGCCAGCATTGGACAGGGAGAGACCCAGTACTTC.

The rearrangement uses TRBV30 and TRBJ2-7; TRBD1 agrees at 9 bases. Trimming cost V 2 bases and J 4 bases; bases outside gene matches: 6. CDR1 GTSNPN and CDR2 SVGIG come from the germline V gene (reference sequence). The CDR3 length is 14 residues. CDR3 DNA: TGTGCCTGGAGTATGACAGGGGGAAGGTACGAGCAGTACTTC. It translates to CAWSMTGGRYEQYF.

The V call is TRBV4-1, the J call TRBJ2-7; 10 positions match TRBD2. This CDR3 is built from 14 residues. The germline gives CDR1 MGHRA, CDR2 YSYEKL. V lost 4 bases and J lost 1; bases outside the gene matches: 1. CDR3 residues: CASSRTSGSYEQYF. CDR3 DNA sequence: TGCGCCAGCAGCCGGACTAGCGGTTCCTACGAGCAGTACTTC.

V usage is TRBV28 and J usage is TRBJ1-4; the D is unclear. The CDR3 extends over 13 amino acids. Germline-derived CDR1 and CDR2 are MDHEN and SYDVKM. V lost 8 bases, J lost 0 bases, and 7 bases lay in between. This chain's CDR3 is CASEFATNEKLFF. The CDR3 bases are TGTGCCAGCGAGTTTGCAACTAATGAAAAACTGTTTTTT.

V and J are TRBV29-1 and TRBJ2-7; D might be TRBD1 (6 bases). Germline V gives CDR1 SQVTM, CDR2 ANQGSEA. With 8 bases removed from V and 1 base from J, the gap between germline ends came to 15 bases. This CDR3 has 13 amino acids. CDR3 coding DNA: TGCAGCATCCTCGAGGGACATTCCTACGAGCAGTACTTC. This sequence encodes CSILEGHSYEQYF.

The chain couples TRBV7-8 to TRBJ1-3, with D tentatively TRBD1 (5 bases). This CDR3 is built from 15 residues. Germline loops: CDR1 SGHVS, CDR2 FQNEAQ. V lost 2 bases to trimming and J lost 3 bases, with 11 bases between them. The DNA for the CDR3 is TGTGCCAGCAGCTTACAGGGACCAAATGGAAACACCATATATTTT. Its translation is CASSLQGPNGNTIYF.

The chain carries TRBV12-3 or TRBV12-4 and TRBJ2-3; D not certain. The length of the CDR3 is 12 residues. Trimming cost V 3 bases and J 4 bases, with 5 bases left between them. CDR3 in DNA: TGTGCCAGCAGTTTCGCCCCAGATACGCAGTATTTT. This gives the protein CASSFAPDTQYF.

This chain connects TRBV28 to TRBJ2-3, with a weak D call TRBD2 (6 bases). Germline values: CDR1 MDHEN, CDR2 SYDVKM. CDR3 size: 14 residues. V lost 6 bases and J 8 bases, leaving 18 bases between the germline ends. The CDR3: CASSPGLLLGTQYF. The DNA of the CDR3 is TGTGCCAGCAGCCCGGGACTCCTGTTGGGTACGCAGTATTTT.

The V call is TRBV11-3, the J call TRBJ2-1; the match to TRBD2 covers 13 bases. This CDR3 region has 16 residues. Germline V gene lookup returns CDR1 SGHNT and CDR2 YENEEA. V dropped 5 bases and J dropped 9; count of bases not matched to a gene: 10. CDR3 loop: CASSGSGTSGKREQFF. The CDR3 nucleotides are TGTGCCAGCAGCGGCTCCGGGACTAGCGGGAAGCGTGAGCAGTTCTTC.

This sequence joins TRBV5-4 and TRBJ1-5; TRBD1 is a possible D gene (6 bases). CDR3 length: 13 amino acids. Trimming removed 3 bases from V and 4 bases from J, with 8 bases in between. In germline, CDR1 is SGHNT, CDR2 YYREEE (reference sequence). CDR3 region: CASSWDKNQPQHF. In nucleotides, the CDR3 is TGTGCCAGCAGCTGGGACAAGAATCAGCCCCAGCATTTT. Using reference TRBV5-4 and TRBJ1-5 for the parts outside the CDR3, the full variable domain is ETGVTQSPTHLIKTRGQQVTLRCSSQSGHNTVSWYQQALGQGPQFIFQYYREEENGRGNFPPRFSGLQFPNYSSELNVNALELDDSALYLCASSWDKNQPQHFGDGTRLSIL.

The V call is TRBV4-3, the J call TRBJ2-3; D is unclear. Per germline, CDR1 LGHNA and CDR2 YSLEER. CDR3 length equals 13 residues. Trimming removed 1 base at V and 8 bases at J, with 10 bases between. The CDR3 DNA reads TGCGCCAGCAGCCAAGGGACCAGAGGTACGCAGTATTTT. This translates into CASSQGTRGTQYF.

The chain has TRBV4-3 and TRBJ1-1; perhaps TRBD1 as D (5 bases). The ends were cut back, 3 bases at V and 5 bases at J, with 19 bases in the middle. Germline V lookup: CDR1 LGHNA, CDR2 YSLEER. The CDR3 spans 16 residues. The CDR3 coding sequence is TGCGCCAGCAGCCAGGACGTCTGGCAGGGAGAAACTGAAGCTTTCTTT. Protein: CASSQDVWQGETEAFF.

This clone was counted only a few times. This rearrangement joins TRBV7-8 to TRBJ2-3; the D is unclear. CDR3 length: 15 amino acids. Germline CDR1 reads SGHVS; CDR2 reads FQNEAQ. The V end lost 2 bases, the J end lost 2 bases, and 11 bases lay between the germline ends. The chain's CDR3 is CASSLTLADTDTQYF. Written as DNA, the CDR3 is TGTGCCAGCAGCTTAACATTGGCGGACACAGATACGCAGTATTTT.

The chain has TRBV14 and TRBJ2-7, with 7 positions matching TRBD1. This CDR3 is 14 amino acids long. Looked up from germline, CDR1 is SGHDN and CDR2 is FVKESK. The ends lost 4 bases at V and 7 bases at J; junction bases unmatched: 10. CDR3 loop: CASSPEARGYEQYF. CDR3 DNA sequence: TGTGCCAGCAGCCCAGAGGCCAGGGGGTATGAGCAGTACTTC. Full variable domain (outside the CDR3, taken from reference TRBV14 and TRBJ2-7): EAGVTQFPSHSVIEKGQTVTLRCDPISGHDNLYWYRRVMGKEIKFLLHFVKESKQDESGMPNNRFLAERTGGTYSTLKVQPAELEDSGVYFCASSPEARGYEQYFGPGTRLTVT.

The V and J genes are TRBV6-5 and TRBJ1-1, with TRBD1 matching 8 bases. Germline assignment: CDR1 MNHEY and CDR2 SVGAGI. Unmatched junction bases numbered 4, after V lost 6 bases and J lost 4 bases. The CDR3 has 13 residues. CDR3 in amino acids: CASRGDRGTEAFF. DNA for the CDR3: TGTGCCAGCAGGGGCGACAGGGGCACTGAAGCTTTCTTT.

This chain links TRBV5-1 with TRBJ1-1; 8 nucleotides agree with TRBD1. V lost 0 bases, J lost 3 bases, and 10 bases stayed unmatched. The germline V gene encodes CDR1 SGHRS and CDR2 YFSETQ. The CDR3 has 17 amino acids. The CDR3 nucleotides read TGCGCCAGCAGCTTGGACGGACAGGGCCTTGGTTACACTGAAGCTTTCTTT. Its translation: CASSLDGQGLGYTEAFF. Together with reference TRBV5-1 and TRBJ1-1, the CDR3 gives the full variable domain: KAGVTQTPRYLIKTRGQQVTLSCSPISGHRSVSWYQQTPGQGLQFLFEYFSETQRNKGNFPGRFSGRQFSNSRSEMNVSTLELGDSALYLCASSLDGQGLGYTEAFFGQGTRLTVV.

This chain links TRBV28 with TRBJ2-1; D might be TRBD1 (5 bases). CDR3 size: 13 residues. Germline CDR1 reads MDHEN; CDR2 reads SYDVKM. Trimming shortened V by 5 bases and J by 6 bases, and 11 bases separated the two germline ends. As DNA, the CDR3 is TGTGCCAGCAGTCATCCGACAGTCAATGAGCAGTTCTTC. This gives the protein CASSHPTVNEQFF.

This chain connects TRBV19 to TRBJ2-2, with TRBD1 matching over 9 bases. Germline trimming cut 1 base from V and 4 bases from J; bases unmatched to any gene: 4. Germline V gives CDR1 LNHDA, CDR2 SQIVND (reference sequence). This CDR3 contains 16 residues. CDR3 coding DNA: TGTGCCAGTAGTATAGTCGGGACAGGGCTCACCGGGGAGCTGTTTTTT. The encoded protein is CASSIVGTGLTGELFF.

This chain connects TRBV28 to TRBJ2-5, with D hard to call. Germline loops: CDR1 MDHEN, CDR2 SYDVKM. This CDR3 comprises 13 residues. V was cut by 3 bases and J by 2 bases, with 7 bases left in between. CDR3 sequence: CASSFSQQETQYF. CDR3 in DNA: TGTGCCAGCAGTTTCAGTCAGCAAGAGACCCAGTACTTC.